A selection of T cell receptor beta chains follows, all from one sample in a study of Graves' ophthalmopathy and Graves' hyperthyroidism. A single record per CDR3 protein comes from TCRdb applying MiXCR to the multiplex PCR reads. The sample holds a few hundred thousand distinct CDR3 sequences, about a fifth seen once. The sequenced sample consisted of peripheral blood. The source of these receptors is a woman in her fifties or sixties with Graves' ophthalmopathy. The CDR3 runs from the conserved cysteine through the conserved F or W. Each record gives: CDR3 DNA, CDR3 protein, D gene, clone size, V gene, J gene. D genes are given only for firm matches. The size field is filled for only some rows; it gives once, few, many or a size class.

CDR3nt: TGTGCCAGCAGCATTACAGGAAACAGCAATCAGCCCCAGCATTTT; CDR3aa: CASSITGNSNQPQHF; d_gene: NA; abundance: NA; v_gene: TRBV7-8; j_gene: TRBJ1-5
CDR3nt: TGTGCCAGCAGCCAAGTAGGAGGGACAGGGGGCTATGGCTACACCTTC; CDR3aa: CASSQVGGTGGYGYTF; d_gene: TRBD1; abundance: many; v_gene: TRBV4-2; j_gene: TRBJ1-2
CDR3nt: TGTGCCAGTAGATCCCAGGACCTCCCGGGCACTGAAGCTTTCTTT; CDR3aa: CASRSQDLPGTEAFF; d_gene: NA; abundance: many; v_gene: TRBV19; j_gene: TRBJ1-1
CDR3nt: TGTGCCAGCATGCTCAGGCAGTGGGGGACCCAGTACTTC; CDR3aa: CASMLRQWGTQYF; d_gene: NA; abundance: NA; v_gene: TRBV6-1; j_gene: TRBJ2-5
CDR3nt: TGTGCCAGCACCGGGACAGTGACCTACGAGCAGTACTTC; CDR3aa: CASTGTVTYEQYF; d_gene: TRBD1; abundance: many; v_gene: TRBV2; j_gene: TRBJ2-7
CDR3nt: TGTGCCACCAGTGATAGGACAGGGATCGCCTACACCTTC; CDR3aa: CATSDRTGIAYTF; d_gene: TRBD1; abundance: few; v_gene: TRBV24-1; j_gene: TRBJ1-2
CDR3nt: TGTGCCACCAGCAGACCAGGACTAGCGGGAGTATACGAGCAGTACTTC; CDR3aa: CATSRPGLAGVYEQYF; d_gene: TRBD2; abundance: NA; v_gene: TRBV15; j_gene: TRBJ2-7
CDR3nt: TGTGCCAGCAGCACCCCCCCCGGGGTCGGGTATGGCTACACCTTC; CDR3aa: CASSTPPGVGYGYTF; d_gene: NA; abundance: many; v_gene: TRBV28; j_gene: TRBJ1-2
CDR3nt: TGTGCCAGCCTCAGAGGGGTGAACACTGAAGCTTTCTTT; CDR3aa: CASLRGVNTEAFF; d_gene: NA; abundance: many; v_gene: TRBV6-2/TRBV6-3; j_gene: TRBJ1-1
CDR3nt: TGTGCCAGCAGCCTAGCTGGGATTCAAAGGGGAGTGGAAGAGACCCAGTACTTC; CDR3aa: CASSLAGIQRGVEETQYF; d_gene: NA; abundance: many; v_gene: TRBV7-9; j_gene: TRBJ2-5